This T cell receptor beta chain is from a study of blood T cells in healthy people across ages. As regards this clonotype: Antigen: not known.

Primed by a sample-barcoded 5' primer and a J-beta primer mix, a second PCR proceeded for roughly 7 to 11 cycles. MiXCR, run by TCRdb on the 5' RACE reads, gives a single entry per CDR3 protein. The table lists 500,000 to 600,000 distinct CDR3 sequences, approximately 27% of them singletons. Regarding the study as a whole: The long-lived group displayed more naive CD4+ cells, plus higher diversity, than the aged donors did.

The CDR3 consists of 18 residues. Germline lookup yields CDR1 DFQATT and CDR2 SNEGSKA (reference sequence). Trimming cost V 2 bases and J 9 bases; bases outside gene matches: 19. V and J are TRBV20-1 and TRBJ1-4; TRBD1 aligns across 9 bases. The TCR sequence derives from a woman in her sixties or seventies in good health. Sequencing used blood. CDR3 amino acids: CSARPTGTGISWSKKLFF. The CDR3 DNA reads TGCAGTGCTAGACCGACCGGGACAGGGATATCTTGGAGTAAAAAACTGTTTTTT.